These T cell receptor beta chains were read from a single sample in a study of cytomegalovirus exposure and HLA in healthy donors. Generated by immunoSEQ multiplex PCR, the TCRdb table keeps only in-frame clones and is missing some. The sample has 150,000 to 250,000 clones; about four fifths are singletons. Sequenced material: PBMCs. All receptors come from a boy aged 2 to 9 in good health and CMV-seronegative. Both conserved end residues are trimmed from each CDR3. Clone size is stated in some rows and not others, as once, few, many or a class when expanded.

v_gene: TRBV27
len: 11
abundance: .
j_gene: TRBJ1-2
CDR3aa: ASSETWAYGYT

v_gene: TRBV6-5
len: 13
abundance: .
j_gene: TRBJ2-3
CDR3aa: ASSYDGTSGDTQY

v_gene: TRBV5-1
len: 14
abundance: .
j_gene: TRBJ2-1
CDR3aa: ASSLGGGQAYNEQF

v_gene: TRBV18
len: 16
abundance: .
j_gene: TRBJ1-2
CDR3aa: ASSPQDAGGFRSDGYT

v_gene: TRBV20-1
len: 8
abundance: once
j_gene: TRBJ1-2
CDR3aa: SASYYGYT

v_gene: TRBV7-2
len: 12
abundance: .
j_gene: TRBJ2-7
CDR3aa: ASSFAGNTYEQY

v_gene: TRBV7-8
len: 11
abundance: few
j_gene: TRBJ1-5
CDR3aa: ASSLTGNQPQH

v_gene: TRBV7-2
len: 13
abundance: .
j_gene: TRBJ2-7
CDR3aa: ASSLIRGSFSEQY

v_gene: TRBV5-4
len: 11
abundance: few
j_gene: TRBJ2-7
CDR3aa: ASSWGLSYEQY

v_gene: TRBV28
len: 10
abundance: .
j_gene: TRBJ2-3
CDR3aa: ASRSSIDMQY

v_gene: TRBV7-2
len: 13
abundance: .
j_gene: TRBJ2-5
CDR3aa: ASSSGLGGQETQY